This T cell receptor (beta chain) originates from a study of blood T cell repertoires in COVID-19. Study context: PBMCs, B-cell-depleted T cells, or T cells provided the cDNA or gDNA that made up the material.

Germline V lookup: CDR1 MNHEY, CDR2 SMNVEV (reference sequence). V dropped 3 bases and J dropped 4 bases, with 13 bases sitting between them. The CDR3 spans 15 residues. Here immunoSEQ multiplex PCR was the method, and the copy in TCRdb shows in-frame clones only, minus some. The sample yields around 220,000 clones, around 83% seen once. Sequencing was done on a sample of peripheral blood. The gene calls are TRBV27 and TRBJ1-5; tentatively, D is TRBD1 (5 bases). This TCR came from a woman older than 75 with COVID-19, enrolled during active disease. The CDR3 sequence is CASSLSGVANQPQHF. DNA of the CDR3: TGTGCCAGCAGTTTGTCGGGGGTGGCAAATCAGCCCCAGCATTTT.